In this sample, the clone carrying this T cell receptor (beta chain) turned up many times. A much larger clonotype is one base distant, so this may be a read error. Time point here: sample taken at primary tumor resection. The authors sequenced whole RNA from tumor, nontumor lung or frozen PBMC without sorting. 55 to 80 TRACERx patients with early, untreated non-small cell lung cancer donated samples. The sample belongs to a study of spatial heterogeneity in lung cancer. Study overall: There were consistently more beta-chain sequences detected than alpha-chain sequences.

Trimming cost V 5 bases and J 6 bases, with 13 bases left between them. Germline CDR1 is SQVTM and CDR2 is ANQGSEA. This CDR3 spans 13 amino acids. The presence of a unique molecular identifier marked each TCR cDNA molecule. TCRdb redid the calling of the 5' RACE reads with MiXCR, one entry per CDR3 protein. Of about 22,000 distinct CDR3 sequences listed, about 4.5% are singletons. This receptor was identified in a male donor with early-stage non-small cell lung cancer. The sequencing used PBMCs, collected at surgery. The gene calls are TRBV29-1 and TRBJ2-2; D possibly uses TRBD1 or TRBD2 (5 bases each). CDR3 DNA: TGCAGCGTTAGCCAGGGAGCGGCCGGGGAGCTGTTTTTT. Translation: CSVSQGAAGELFF.